This TCR beta chain originates from a study of blood T cell repertoires in COVID-19. Study-level background: PBMCs, B-cell-depleted T cells, or T cells provided the cDNA or gDNA that made up the material.

Libraries were prepared by immunoSEQ multiplex PCR; TCRdb keeps only in-frame clonotypes and omits some of them. This sample has a few hundred thousand clones, with approximately 90% found just once. Germline values: CDR1 SGHDT, CDR2 YYEEEE. The CDR3 loop spans 14 amino acids. Trimming pared 5 bases from V and 8 bases from J, leaving 16 bases between. This TCR derives from a young woman who had recovered from COVID-19. V usage is TRBV5-6 and J usage is TRBJ1-4; D unclear. Material for sequencing was PBMCs or T cells enriched from blood (not recorded which). The CDR3 DNA reads as TGTGCCAGCAGTTACGAGGACTATGAGGAAAAACTGTTTTTT. As protein: CASSYEDYEEKLFF.